This T cell receptor beta chain was retrieved from a study of control samples from healthy donors and cancer patients. CDR3 length: 15 amino acids. In germline, CDR1 is SGHNT, CDR2 YENEEA. Trimming cost V 4 bases and J 3 bases, with 15 bases left between them. Sequencing used immunoSEQ multiplex PCR; TCRdb keeps in-frame clones, though not all of them. The sample lists about 130,000 clones, roughly 89% occurring once. The gene calls are TRBV11-3 and TRBJ2-5; either TRBD1 or TRBD2 may supply D (5 bases each). Source material: PBMCs. The sequence was obtained from a man aged 45 to 65 with head and neck cancer. CDR3 sequence (DNA): TGTGCCAGCAGCTCCGGGCCGGGGCCAGAAGAGACCCAGTACTTC. Residues: CASSSGPGPEETQYF.